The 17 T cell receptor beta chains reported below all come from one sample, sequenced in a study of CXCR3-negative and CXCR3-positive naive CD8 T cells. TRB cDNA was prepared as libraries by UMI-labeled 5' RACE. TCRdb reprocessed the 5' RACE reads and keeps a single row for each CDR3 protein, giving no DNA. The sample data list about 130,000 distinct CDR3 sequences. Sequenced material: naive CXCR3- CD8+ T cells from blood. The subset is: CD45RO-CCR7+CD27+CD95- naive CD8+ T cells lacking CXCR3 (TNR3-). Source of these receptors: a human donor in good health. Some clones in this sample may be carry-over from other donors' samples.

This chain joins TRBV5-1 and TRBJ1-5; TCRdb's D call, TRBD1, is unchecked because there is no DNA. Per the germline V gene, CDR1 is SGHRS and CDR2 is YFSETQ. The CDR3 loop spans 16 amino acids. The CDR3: CASSPQGAGGNQPQHF.

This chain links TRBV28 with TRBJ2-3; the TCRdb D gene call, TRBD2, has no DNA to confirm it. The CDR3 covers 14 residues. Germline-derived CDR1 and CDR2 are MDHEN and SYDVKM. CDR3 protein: CASSFQGRTDTQYF.

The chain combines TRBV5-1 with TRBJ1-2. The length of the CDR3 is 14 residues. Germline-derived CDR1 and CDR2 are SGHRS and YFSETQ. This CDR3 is CASTMSWGDYGYTF. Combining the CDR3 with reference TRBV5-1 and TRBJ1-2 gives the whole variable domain KAGVTQTPRYLIKTRGQQVTLSCSPISGHRSVSWYQQTPGQGLQFLFEYFSETQRNKGNFPGRFSGRQFSNSRSEMNVSTLELGDSALYLCASTMSWGDYGYTFGSGTRLTVV.

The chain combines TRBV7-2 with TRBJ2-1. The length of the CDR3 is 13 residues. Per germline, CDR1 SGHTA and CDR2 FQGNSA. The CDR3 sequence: CASSLITYDEQFF. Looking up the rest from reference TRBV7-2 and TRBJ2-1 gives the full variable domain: GAGVSQSPSNKVTEKGKDVELRCDPISGHTALYWYRQSLGQGLEFLIYFQGNSAPDKSGLPSDRFSAERTGGSVSTLTIQRTQQEDSAVYLCASSLITYDEQFFGPGTRLTVL.

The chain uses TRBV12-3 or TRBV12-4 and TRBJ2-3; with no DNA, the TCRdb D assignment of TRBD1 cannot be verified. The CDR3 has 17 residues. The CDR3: CASSSHGEAGASDTQYF.

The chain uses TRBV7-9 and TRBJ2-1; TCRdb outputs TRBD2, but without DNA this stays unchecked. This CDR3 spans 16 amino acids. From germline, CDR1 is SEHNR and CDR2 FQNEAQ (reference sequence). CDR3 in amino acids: CASRLLAEDSYNEQFF.

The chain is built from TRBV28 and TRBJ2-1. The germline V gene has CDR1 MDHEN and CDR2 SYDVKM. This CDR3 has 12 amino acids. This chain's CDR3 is CASSHTIIEQFF.

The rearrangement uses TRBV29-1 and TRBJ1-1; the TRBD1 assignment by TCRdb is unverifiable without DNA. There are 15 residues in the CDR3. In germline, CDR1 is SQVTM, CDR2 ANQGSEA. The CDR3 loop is CSVERPGERNTEAFF.

The CDR3 here is CSVAGQASSGANVLTF. The chain recombines TRBV29-1 with TRBJ2-6; TCRdb proposes TRBD1, but this gene call is untestable without DNA. The V gene's germline CDR1 is SQVTM and CDR2 ANQGSEA. This CDR3 region has 16 residues.

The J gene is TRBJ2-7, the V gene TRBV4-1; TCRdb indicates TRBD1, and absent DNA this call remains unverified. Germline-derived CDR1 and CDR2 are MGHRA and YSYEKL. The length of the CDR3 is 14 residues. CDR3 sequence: CASSQVGTDYEQYF.

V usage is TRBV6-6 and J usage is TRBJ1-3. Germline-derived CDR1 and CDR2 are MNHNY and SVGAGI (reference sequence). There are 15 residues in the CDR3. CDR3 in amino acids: CASSYNMGTENTIYF.

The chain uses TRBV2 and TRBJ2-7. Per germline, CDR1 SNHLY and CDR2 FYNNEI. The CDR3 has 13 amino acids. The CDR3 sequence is CASSVGWELEQYF.

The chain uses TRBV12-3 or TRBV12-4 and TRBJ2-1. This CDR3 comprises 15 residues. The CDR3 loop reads CASSSYTALDNEQFF.

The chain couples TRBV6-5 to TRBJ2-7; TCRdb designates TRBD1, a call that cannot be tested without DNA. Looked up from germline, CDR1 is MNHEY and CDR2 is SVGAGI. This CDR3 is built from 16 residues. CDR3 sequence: CASSYSRTGSSYEQYF.

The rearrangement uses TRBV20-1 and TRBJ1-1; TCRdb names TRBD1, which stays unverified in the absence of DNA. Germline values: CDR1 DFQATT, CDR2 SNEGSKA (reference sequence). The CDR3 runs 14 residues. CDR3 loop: CSAFPTDMNTEAFF.

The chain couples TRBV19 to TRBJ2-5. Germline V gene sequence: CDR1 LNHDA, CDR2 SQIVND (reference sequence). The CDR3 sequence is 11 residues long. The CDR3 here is CASSMGETQYF.

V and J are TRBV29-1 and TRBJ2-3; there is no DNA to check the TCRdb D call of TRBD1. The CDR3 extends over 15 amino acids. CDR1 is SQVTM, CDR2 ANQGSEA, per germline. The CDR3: CSVLTPGTGTDTQYF.